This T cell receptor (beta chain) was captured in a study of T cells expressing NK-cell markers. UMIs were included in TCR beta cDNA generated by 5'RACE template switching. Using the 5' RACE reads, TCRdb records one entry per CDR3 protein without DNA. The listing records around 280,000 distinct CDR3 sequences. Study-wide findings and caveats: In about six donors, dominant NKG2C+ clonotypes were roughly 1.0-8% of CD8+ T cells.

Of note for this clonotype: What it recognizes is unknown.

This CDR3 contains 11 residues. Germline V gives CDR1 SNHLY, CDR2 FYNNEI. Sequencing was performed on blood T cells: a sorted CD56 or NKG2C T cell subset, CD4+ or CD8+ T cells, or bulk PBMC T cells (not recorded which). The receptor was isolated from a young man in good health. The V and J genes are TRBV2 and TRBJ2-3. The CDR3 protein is CATGRVNTQYF.